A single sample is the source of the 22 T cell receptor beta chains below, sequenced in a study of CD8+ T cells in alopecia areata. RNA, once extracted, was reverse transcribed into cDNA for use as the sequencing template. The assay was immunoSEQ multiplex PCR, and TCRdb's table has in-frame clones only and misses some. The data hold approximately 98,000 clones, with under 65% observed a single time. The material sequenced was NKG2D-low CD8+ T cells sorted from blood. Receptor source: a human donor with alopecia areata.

In DNA form, the CDR3 reads TGTGCCAGCAGTTTATCGGGGATAGCGGGAGGAAGCACCGGGGAGCTGTTTTTT. Translation gives CASSLSGIAGGSTGELFF. The chain combines TRBV27 with TRBJ2-2; 10 positions agree with TRBD2. The CDR3 extends over 18 amino acids. With V trimmed by 0 bases and J by 4 bases, 8 bases remained unmatched. Germline lookup yields CDR1 MNHEY and CDR2 SMNVEV (reference sequence).

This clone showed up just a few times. The CDR3 here is CASSPPGQGFNEQFF. For the CDR3, the DNA is TGTGCCAGCAGCCCCCCGGGACAGGGTTTCAATGAGCAGTTCTTC. V usage is TRBV7-9 and J usage is TRBJ2-1, with 9 bases fitting TRBD1. Germline-derived CDR1 and CDR2 are SEHNR and FQNEAQ (reference sequence). The CDR3 totals 15 residues. The ends lost 5 bases at V and 6 bases at J; junction bases unmatched: 8. Complete variable domain (other parts from reference TRBV7-9 and TRBJ2-1): DTGVSQNPRHKITKRGQNVTFRCDPISEHNRLYWYRQTLGQGPEFLTYFQNEAQLEKSRLLSDRFSAERPKGSFSTLEIQRTEQGDSAMYLCASSPPGQGFNEQFFGPGTRLTVL.

Written as DNA, the CDR3 is TGTGCCAGCAATGGGGGACAGGGAGTTGAGGAGACCCAGTACTTC. Translation gives CASNGGQGVEETQYF. The chain couples TRBV9 to TRBJ2-5, with 9 positions matching TRBD1. Germline V lookup: CDR1 SGDLS, CDR2 YYNGEE. J gave up 5 bases and V 6 bases, and 11 bases lay outside the gene matches. This CDR3 region has 15 residues.

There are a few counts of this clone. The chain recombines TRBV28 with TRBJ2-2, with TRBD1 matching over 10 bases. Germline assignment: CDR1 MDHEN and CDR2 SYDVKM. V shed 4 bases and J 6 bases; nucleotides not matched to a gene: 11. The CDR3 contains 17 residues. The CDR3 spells CASSSRQGARQAGELFF. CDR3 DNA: TGTGCCAGCAGTTCAAGACAGGGGGCGCGTCAAGCCGGGGAGCTGTTTTTT.

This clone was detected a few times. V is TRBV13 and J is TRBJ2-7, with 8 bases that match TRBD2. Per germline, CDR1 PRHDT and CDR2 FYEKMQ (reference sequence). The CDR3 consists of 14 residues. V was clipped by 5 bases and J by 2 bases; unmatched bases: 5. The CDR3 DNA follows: TGTGCCAGCAGCCCGGGACTAGGGGCCTACGAGCAGTACTTC. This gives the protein CASSPGLGAYEQYF.

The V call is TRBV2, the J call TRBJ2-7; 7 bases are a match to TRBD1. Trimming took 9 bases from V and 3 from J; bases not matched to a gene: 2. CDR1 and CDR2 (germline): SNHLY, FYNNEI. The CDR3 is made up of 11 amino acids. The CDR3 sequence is CASDRDYEQYF. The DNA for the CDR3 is TGTGCCAGTGACAGGGACTACGAGCAGTACTTC.

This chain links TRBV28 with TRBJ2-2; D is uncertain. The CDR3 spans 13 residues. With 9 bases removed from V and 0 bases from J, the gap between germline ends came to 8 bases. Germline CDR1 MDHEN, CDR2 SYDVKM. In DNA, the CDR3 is TGTGCCAGTGTCCGGGCGAACACCGGGGAGCTGTTTTTT. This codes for CASVRANTGELFF.

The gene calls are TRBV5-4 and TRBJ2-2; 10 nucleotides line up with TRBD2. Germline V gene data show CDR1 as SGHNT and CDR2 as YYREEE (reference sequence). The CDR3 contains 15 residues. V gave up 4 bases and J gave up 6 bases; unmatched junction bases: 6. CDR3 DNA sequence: TGTGCCAGCAGCCAAGAAGCGGGAGGGCCCGGGGAGCTGTTTTTT. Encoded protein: CASSQEAGGPGELFF.

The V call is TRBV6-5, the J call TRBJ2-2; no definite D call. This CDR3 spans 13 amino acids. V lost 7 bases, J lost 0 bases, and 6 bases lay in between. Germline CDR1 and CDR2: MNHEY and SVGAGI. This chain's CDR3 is CASKFANTGELFF. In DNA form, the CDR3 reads TGTGCCAGCAAATTCGCGAACACCGGGGAGCTGTTTTTT.

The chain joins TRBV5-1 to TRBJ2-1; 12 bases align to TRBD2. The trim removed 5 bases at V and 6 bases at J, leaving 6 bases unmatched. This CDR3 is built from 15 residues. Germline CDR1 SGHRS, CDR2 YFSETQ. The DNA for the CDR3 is TGCGCCAGCAGTTATGGACTAGCGGGAACCAATGAGCAGTTCTTC. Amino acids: CASSYGLAGTNEQFF.

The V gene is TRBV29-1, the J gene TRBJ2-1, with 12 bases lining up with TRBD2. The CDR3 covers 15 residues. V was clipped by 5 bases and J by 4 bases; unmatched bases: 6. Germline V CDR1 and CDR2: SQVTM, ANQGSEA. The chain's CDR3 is CSVLTSGRIYNEQFF. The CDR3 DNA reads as TGCAGCGTTCTAACTAGCGGGAGGATTTACAATGAGCAGTTCTTC.

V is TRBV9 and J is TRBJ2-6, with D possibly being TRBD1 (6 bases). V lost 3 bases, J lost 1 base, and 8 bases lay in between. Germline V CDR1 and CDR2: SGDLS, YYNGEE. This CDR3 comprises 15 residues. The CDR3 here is CASSATGSGANVLTF. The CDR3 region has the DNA TGTGCCAGCAGCGCAACAGGGTCTGGGGCCAACGTCCTGACTTTC.

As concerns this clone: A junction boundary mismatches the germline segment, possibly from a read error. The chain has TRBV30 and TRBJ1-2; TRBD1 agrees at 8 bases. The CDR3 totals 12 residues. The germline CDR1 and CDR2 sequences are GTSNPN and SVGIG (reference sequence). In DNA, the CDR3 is TGTGCCTGGACAGGGACAGGTCCCTGGAGGGACTTC. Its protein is CAWTGTGPWRDF.

CDR3 in amino acids: CSVLHDRQETQYF. CDR3 coding DNA: TGCAGCGTTCTTCATGACAGACAAGAGACCCAGTACTTC. The chain recombines TRBV29-1 with TRBJ2-5; D is perhaps TRBD1 (5 bases). The CDR3 runs 13 residues. Germline V gene lookup returns CDR1 SQVTM and CDR2 ANQGSEA. V was pared by 5 bases and J by 2 bases, with 12 bases between.

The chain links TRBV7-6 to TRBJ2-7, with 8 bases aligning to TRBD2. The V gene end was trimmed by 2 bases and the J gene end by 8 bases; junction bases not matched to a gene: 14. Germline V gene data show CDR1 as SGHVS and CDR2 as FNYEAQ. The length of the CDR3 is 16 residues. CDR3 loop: CASSLYPPAGDVKQYF. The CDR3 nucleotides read TGTGCCAGCAGCTTATACCCCCCAGCGGGGGATGTCAAGCAGTACTTC. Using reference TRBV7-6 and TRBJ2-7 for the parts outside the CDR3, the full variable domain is GAGVSQSPRYKVTKRGQDVALRCDPISGHVSLYWYRQALGQGPEFLTYFNYEAQQDKSGLPNDRFSAERPEGSISTLTIQRTEQRDSAMYRCASSLYPPAGDVKQYFGPGTRLTVT.

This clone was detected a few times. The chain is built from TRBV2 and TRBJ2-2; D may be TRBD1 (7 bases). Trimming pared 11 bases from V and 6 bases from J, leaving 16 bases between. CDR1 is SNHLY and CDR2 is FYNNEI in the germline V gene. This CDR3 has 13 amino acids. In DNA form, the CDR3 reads TGTGCCCCCGGGCAGGGGGAGGCCGGGGAGCTGTTTTTT. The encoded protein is CAPGQGEAGELFF.

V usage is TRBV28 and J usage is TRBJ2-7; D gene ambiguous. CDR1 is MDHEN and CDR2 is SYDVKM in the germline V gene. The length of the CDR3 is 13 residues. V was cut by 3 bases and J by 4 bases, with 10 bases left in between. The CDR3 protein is CASSLVEGYEQYF. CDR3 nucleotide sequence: TGTGCCAGCAGTTTGGTGGAAGGGTACGAGCAGTACTTC.

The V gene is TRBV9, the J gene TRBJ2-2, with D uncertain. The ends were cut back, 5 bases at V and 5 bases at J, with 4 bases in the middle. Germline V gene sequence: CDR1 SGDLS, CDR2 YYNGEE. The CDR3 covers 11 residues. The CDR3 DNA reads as TGTGCCAGCAGTAATACCGGGGAGCTGTTTTTT. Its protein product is CASSNTGELFF. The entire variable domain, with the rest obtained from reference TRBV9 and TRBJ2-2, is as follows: DSGVTQTPKHLITATGQRVTLRCSPRSGDLSVYWYQQSLDQGLQFLIQYYNGEERAKGNILERFSAQQFPDLHSELNLSSLELGDSALYFCASSNTGELFFGEGSRLTVL.

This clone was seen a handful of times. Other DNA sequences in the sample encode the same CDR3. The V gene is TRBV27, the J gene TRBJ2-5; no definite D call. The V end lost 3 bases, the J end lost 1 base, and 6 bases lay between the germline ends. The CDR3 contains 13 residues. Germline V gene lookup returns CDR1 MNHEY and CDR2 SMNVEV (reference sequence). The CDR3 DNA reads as TGTGCCAGCAGTTTTGGGTTCCAAGAGACCCAGTACTTC. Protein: CASSFGFQETQYF.

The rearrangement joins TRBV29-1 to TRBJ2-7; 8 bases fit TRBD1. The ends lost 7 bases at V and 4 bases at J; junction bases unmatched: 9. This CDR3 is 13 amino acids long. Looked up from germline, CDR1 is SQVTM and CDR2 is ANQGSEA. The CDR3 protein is CSARQGISYEQYF. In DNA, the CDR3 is TGCAGCGCAAGACAGGGGATATCATACGAGCAGTACTTC.

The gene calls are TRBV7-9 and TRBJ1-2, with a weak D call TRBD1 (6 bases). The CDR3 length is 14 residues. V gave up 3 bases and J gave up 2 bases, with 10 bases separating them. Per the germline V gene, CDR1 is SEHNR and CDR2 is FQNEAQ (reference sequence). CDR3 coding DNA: TGTGCCAGCAGCTTTGGGGGGCCCAACTATGGCTACACCTTC. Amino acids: CASSFGGPNYGYTF.

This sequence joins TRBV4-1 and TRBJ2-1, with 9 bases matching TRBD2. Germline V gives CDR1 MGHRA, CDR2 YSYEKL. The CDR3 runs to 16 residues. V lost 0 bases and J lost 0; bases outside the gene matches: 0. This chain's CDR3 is CASSQDSGSSYNEQFF. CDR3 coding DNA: TGCGCCAGCAGCCAAGATAGCGGGAGCTCCTACAATGAGCAGTTCTTC.